One sample yielded the 30 T cell receptor beta chains listed below, sequenced in a study of beta chain features in type 1 diabetes. Their specific antigens are unknown. Notes on the study in general: In every one of the four CD4+ subsets, TCRB CDR3s were moderately but significantly shorter in Type 1 diabetes patients.

The whole isolated RNA underwent reverse transcription, so sequencing captured expressed TCRB transcripts. The method was immunoSEQ multiplex PCR; TCRdb's version includes in-frame clones alone and lacks a portion of them. The sample contains 160,000 or so clones, 7% to 9.5% of which appear only once. Sequencing used central memory CD4+ T cells from blood. These receptors were taken from a woman in her thirties with type 1 diabetes.

This clone was detected only a few times. V and J are TRBV5-1 and TRBJ1-2, with D perhaps TRBD1 (5 bases). This CDR3 has 13 amino acids. Germline loops: CDR1 SGHRS, CDR2 YFSETQ. Trimming pared 0 bases from V and 5 bases from J, leaving 8 bases between. The CDR3: CASSLEGIYGYTF. CDR3 sequence (DNA): TGCGCCAGCAGCTTGGAGGGGATTTATGGCTACACCTTC.

The chain uses TRBV11-2 and TRBJ2-1; TRBD1 matches at 10 bases. Germline V lookup: CDR1 SGHAT, CDR2 FQNNGV. The CDR3 totals 16 residues. With 3 bases clipped from V and 4 bases from J, the junction kept 6 bases outside the gene matches. In nucleotides, the CDR3 is TGTGCCAGCAGCTTGGACAGGGGGTGGGAATACAATGAGCAGTTCTTC. Protein product: CASSLDRGWEYNEQFF.

There are a few counts of this clone. The J gene is TRBJ2-3, the V gene TRBV11-3; 14 bases agree with TRBD2. Per germline, CDR1 SGHNT and CDR2 YENEEA. J lost 2 bases, V lost 2 bases, and 3 bases had no gene match. This CDR3 contains 17 residues. CDR3 in DNA: TGTGCCAGCAGCTTAAGACTAGCGGGAGGGCCCACAGATACGCAGTATTTT. This codes for CASSLRLAGGPTDTQYF. Filled out from reference TRBV11-3 and TRBJ2-3, the complete variable domain reads EAGVVQSPRYKIIEKKQPVAFWCNPISGHNTLYWYLQNLGQGPELLIRYENEEAVDDSQLPKDRFSAERLKGVDSTLKIQPAELGDSAVYLCASSLRLAGGPTDTQYFGPGTRLTVL.

This clone was detected only a few times. This chain uses TRBV7-6 with TRBJ2-3; 12 bases are a match to TRBD2. The length of the CDR3 is 18 residues. CDR1 is SGHVS and CDR2 is FNYEAQ in the germline V gene. V was pared by 5 bases and J by 1 base, with 10 bases of the junction left unmatched. In DNA form, the CDR3 reads TGTGCCAGCAGCCACCTAGCGGGAGGGCCCCTAGGCACAGATACGCAGTATTTT. It yields the protein CASSHLAGGPLGTDTQYF.

This clone has only a few counts. The rearrangement joins TRBV7-6 to TRBJ2-5; 8 bases agree with TRBD2. V gave up 5 bases and J gave up 5 bases; unmatched junction bases: 10. The germline CDR1 and CDR2 sequences are SGHVS and FNYEAQ. The CDR3 is 15 amino acids. CDR3: CASSPVGGRPETQYF. CDR3 coding DNA: TGTGCCAGCAGCCCGGTCGGCGGGAGGCCGGAGACCCAGTACTTC.

There are a few counts of this clone. V and J are TRBV27 and TRBJ2-1; TRBD2 agrees at 7 bases. This CDR3 contains 14 residues. Germline loops: CDR1 MNHEY, CDR2 SMNVEV (reference sequence). V lost 6 bases, J lost 5 bases, and 7 bases stayed unmatched. The CDR3 region has the DNA TGTGCCAGCAGGTCTGGCGGGAGCCACAATGAGCAGTTCTTC. Translating it yields CASRSGGSHNEQFF.

CDR3 in DNA: TGCGCCAGCAGCCACCAGGGCCAAGAGACCCAGTACTTC. Residues: CASSHQGQETQYF. This chain uses TRBV4-1 with TRBJ2-5; TRBD1 is a possible D gene (5 bases). CDR3 length equals 13 residues. Trimming shortened V by 3 bases and J by 1 base, and 6 bases separated the two germline ends. Germline V CDR1 and CDR2: MGHRA, YSYEKL.

In this sample, this clone turned up a few times. This rearrangement joins TRBV6-1 to TRBJ2-2, with TRBD1 identical over 8 bases. Germline values: CDR1 MNHNS, CDR2 SASEGT. The length of the CDR3 is 17 residues. Unmatched junction bases numbered 13, after V lost 3 bases and J lost 7 bases. Written as DNA, the CDR3 is TGTGCCAGCAGTGATGAGTCCGGGACAGGAGTTTTCGGGGAGCTGTTTTTT. This translates into CASSDESGTGVFGELFF.

This clone was counted only a few times. The V and J genes are TRBV5-6 and TRBJ1-1, with D possibly matching TRBD1 (6 bases). Germline CDR1 SGHDT, CDR2 YYEEEE. This CDR3 has 15 amino acids. Trimming removed 3 bases at V and 0 bases at J, with 12 bases between. The CDR3 spells CASSSQGIMNTEAFF. The CDR3 DNA follows: TGTGCCAGCAGCTCCCAGGGGATCATGAACACTGAAGCTTTCTTT.

The chain is built from TRBV19 and TRBJ1-4, with D perhaps matching TRBD1 (5 bases). The length of the CDR3 is 14 residues. V lost 3 bases to trimming and J lost 4 bases, with 9 bases between them. The V gene's germline CDR1 is LNHDA and CDR2 SQIVND (reference sequence). CDR3 protein: CASSMRGYNEKLFF. In DNA form, the CDR3 reads TGTGCCAGTAGTATGCGGGGGTATAATGAAAAACTGTTTTTT.

The chain is built from TRBV5-1 and TRBJ2-7; 8 nucleotides line up with TRBD2. This CDR3 has 14 amino acids. With 4 bases clipped from V and 5 bases from J, the junction kept 8 bases outside the gene matches. The germline V gene has CDR1 SGHRS and CDR2 YFSETQ. DNA of the CDR3: TGCGCCAGCAGCGTAGGCGGGGGGCTGGACGAGCAGTACTTC. Translation: CASSVGGGLDEQYF.

As DNA, the CDR3 is TGTGCCAGCAGCTTAGCATTTTCAGAGAGGGAGACCCAGTACTTC. Protein product: CASSLAFSERETQYF. The chain is built from TRBV7-8 and TRBJ2-5, with D unresolved. CDR3 length equals 15 residues. Germline V gives CDR1 SGHVS, CDR2 FQNEAQ. With 0 bases removed from V and 5 bases from J, the gap between germline ends came to 13 bases.

The table lists this clone with a few counts. The rearrangement links TRBV7-2 to TRBJ1-5; D unresolved. In germline, CDR1 is SGHTA, CDR2 FQGNSA. Trimming shortened V by 1 base and J by 5 bases, and 6 bases separated the two germline ends. CDR3 length: 13 residues. CDR3 protein: CASSLGGYQPQHF. For the CDR3, the DNA is TGTGCCAGCAGCTTAGGCGGTTATCAGCCCCAGCATTTT.

The chain employs TRBV6-6 and TRBJ2-5, with 7 nucleotides matching TRBD2. The germline V gene encodes CDR1 MNHNY and CDR2 SVGAGI (reference sequence). CDR3 length: 15 residues. The V segment lost 6 bases and the J segment 7 bases; nucleotides outside the gene matches: 14. Here the CDR3 DNA reads TGTGCCAGCAGAGCCTCAGGCGGGGGTCCGGGGACCCAGTACTTC. It codes for CASRASGGGPGTQYF.

A few counts support this clone. The rearrangement joins TRBV4-1 to TRBJ1-4, with 7 positions matching TRBD1. The V gene end was trimmed by 4 bases and the J gene end by 8 bases; junction bases not matched to a gene: 10. Germline V gene sequence: CDR1 MGHRA, CDR2 YSYEKL. The CDR3 is 15 residues long. As DNA, the CDR3 is TGCGCCAGCAGCCCAGGGGGTAGGGGTTTCGAAAAACTGTTTTTT. This sequence encodes CASSPGGRGFEKLFF.

This clone was detected only a few times. The V and J genes are TRBV6-5 and TRBJ2-1, with D possibly matching TRBD1 (6 bases). The CDR3 runs to 15 residues. Germline values: CDR1 MNHEY, CDR2 SVGAGI. Trimming shortened V by 4 bases and J by 0 bases, and 10 bases separated the two germline ends. The CDR3 DNA reads TGTGCCAGCAGTTTAACAGGGTTCTCCTACAATGAGCAGTTCTTC. It translates to CASSLTGFSYNEQFF.

This clone has only a few counts. CDR3 amino acids: CASSHLRREQYF. The CDR3 nucleotides are TGTGCCAGCAGCCACCTTAGGCGGGAGCAGTACTTC. This sequence joins TRBV18 and TRBJ2-7; D gene unclear. The CDR3 consists of 12 residues. Germline V gives CDR1 KGHSH, CDR2 LQKENI. Between the trimmed V and J ends, which lost 8 bases and 7 bases, there was a span of 15 bases.

The rearrangement joins TRBV11-2 to TRBJ2-7; D is unresolved. CDR3 length equals 14 residues. Trimming took 2 bases from V and 3 from J, leaving 11 bases between them. The germline V gene encodes CDR1 SGHAT and CDR2 FQNNGV. DNA for the CDR3: TGTGCCAGCAGCTTACAGGTCCAGAGCTACGAGCAGTACTTC. It yields the protein CASSLQVQSYEQYF.

In its sample, this clone was seen a few times. The chain recombines TRBV6-1 with TRBJ2-7; 11 bases are shared with TRBD2. Germline V gene sequence: CDR1 MNHNS, CDR2 SASEGT. Losses at the gene ends were 7 bases for V and 4 bases for J; bases not matched to a gene: 6. CDR3 size: 14 residues. Here the CDR3 reads CASKILAGGYEQYF. DNA for the CDR3: TGTGCCAGCAAAATTCTAGCGGGAGGATACGAGCAGTACTTC.

The J gene is TRBJ2-1, the V gene TRBV20-1; no firm D call. V shed 5 bases and J shed 7 bases, with 9 bases lying between them. The CDR3 has 11 residues. The germline gives CDR1 DFQATT, CDR2 SNEGSKA (reference sequence). The CDR3 sequence is CSAHPQNEQFF. As DNA, the CDR3 is TGCAGTGCTCACCCACAAAATGAGCAGTTCTTC.

There are a few counts of this clone. V usage is TRBV18 and J usage is TRBJ2-6, with no clear D. The CDR3 loop spans 16 amino acids. The germline gives CDR1 KGHSH, CDR2 LQKENI. Trimming removed 0 bases at V and 0 bases at J, with 6 bases between. CDR3 sequence reads: CASSPPPVSGANVLTF. The CDR3 DNA reads TGTGCCAGCTCACCACCCCCGGTCTCTGGGGCCAACGTCCTGACTTTC. The whole variable domain, remainder taken from reference TRBV18 and TRBJ2-6, is NAGVMQNPRHLVRRRGQEARLRCSPMKGHSHVYWYRQLPEEGLKFMVYLQKENIIDESGMPKERFSAEFPKEGPSILRIQQVVRGDSAAYFCASSPPPVSGANVLTFGAGSRLTVL.

This clone was counted many times. V gene TRBV5-1 combines with J gene TRBJ2-5; 11 nucleotides align to TRBD2. J gave up 4 bases and V 6 bases, and 14 bases lay outside the gene matches. The CDR3 has 17 residues. Germline CDR1 is SGHRS and CDR2 is YFSETQ. The CDR3 region has the DNA TGCGCCAGCAAACTAGCGGGAGCGAGCTTTGTGGGAGAGACCCAGTACTTC. This gives the protein CASKLAGASFVGETQYF.

The table lists this clone with many counts. The chain has TRBV29-1 and TRBJ1-1; possible D gene TRBD1, 6 bases. V lost 6 bases and J lost 5, with 16 bases in between. The length of the CDR3 is 13 residues. Germline lookup yields CDR1 SQVTM and CDR2 ANQGSEA. CDR3 sequence: CSVPRTASTEAFF. The CDR3 DNA reads as TGCAGCGTCCCGAGGACAGCTAGTACTGAAGCTTTCTTT.

This clone was detected only a few times. The chain has TRBV19 and TRBJ1-2; a possible D gene is TRBD1 (6 bases). The CDR3 is made up of 13 amino acids. The germline V and J ends were trimmed by 4 bases and 5 bases, with 11 bases remaining between them. Germline V gives CDR1 LNHDA, CDR2 SQIVND (reference sequence). CDR3 nucleotide sequence: TGTGCCAGTAGTAGGTGGACAGAGTATGGCTACACCTTC. It translates to CASSRWTEYGYTF.

The chain recombines TRBV5-4 with TRBJ2-3; TRBD2 aligns across 9 bases. V dropped 4 bases and J dropped 2; count of bases not matched to a gene: 11. The CDR3 covers 17 residues. Germline V gives CDR1 SGHNT, CDR2 YYREEE (reference sequence). The DNA of the CDR3 is TGTGCCAGCAGCGTTGAGGCGACTAGCGGAACCACAGATACGCAGTATTTT. It encodes CASSVEATSGTTDTQYF.

This chain uses TRBV10-3 with TRBJ2-1; the match to TRBD2 covers 11 bases. Per the germline V gene, CDR1 is ENHRY and CDR2 is SYGVKD. V was pared by 2 bases and J by 4 bases, with 1 base of the junction left unmatched. CDR3 length: 15 amino acids. This CDR3 reads CAISETSGGYNEQFF. The CDR3 nucleotides are TGTGCCATCAGTGAGACTAGCGGGGGTTACAATGAGCAGTTCTTC.

This clone was detected only a few times. This chain links TRBV11-2 with TRBJ2-5, with TRBD1 matching 10 bases. In germline, CDR1 is SGHAT, CDR2 FQNNGV. The CDR3 spans 13 residues. Trimming cost V 5 bases and J 5 bases; bases outside gene matches: 2. The DNA of the CDR3 is TGTGCCAGCAGCCAGGGACAGGGGGAGACCCAGTACTTC. Protein: CASSQGQGETQYF. Full variable domain (outside the CDR3, taken from reference TRBV11-2 and TRBJ2-5): EAGVAQSPRYKIIEKRQSVAFWCNPISGHATLYWYQQILGQGPKLLIQFQNNGVVDDSQLPKDRFSAERLKGVDSTLKIQPAKLEDSAVYLCASSQGQGETQYFGPGTRLLVL.

The rearrangement uses TRBV30 and TRBJ2-1; 8 nucleotides match TRBD2. V shed 0 bases and J 6 bases; nucleotides not matched to a gene: 7. The CDR3 has 15 amino acids. Germline CDR1 reads GTSNPN; CDR2 reads SVGIG (reference sequence). CDR3 nucleotides: TGTGCCTGGAGTGTACGCGGGGGGCGCGCCAATGAGCAGTTCTTC. Protein product: CAWSVRGGRANEQFF.

There are a few counts of this clone. This chain uses TRBV5-1 with TRBJ2-5; D is perhaps TRBD2 (5 bases). The CDR3 sequence is 13 residues long. Trimming stripped 7 bases from V and 5 bases from J, with 15 bases between. Per germline, CDR1 SGHRS and CDR2 YFSETQ. As DNA, the CDR3 is TGCGCCAGCGCTCCGGGAAGCCAGGAGACCCAGTACTTC. This sequence encodes CASAPGSQETQYF.

This chain joins TRBV2 and TRBJ2-1; TRBD2 matches 11 bases. The CDR3 length is 15 residues. With V trimmed by 1 base and J by 8 bases, 4 bases remained unmatched. CDR1 is SNHLY, CDR2 FYNNEI, per germline. In DNA form, the CDR3 reads TGTGCCAGCAGTGAAGGCCTAGCGGGAGGTGATGAGCAGTTCTTC. It codes for CASSEGLAGGDEQFF. The whole variable domain, remainder taken from reference TRBV2 and TRBJ2-1, is EPEVTQTPSHQVTQMGQEVILRCVPISNHLYFYWYRQILGQKVEFLVSFYNNEISEKSEIFDDQFSVERPDGSNFTLKIRSTKLEDSAMYFCASSEGLAGGDEQFFGPGTRLTVL.